A selection of T cell receptor beta chains follows, all from one sample in a study of CXCR3-negative and CXCR3-positive naive CD8 T cells. TCRdb re-called the 5' RACE reads; every CDR3 protein appears as one record, without DNA. The sample table includes 90,000 to 100,000 distinct CDR3 sequences. The sequencing sample was made of naive CXCR3- CD8+ T cells from blood. Every receptor here comes from a human donor in good health. Some clones in this sample may be carry-over from other donors' samples. CDR3s include the opening cysteine and the closing phenylalanine or tryptophan.

len	v_gene	j_gene	CDR3aa
13	TRBV12-3/TRBV12-4	TRBJ2-7	CASTTSGTTKQYF
14	TRBV15	TRBJ2-5	CATSDRVLMETQYF
14	TRBV6-2/TRBV6-3	TRBJ2-7	CASSYRGDTYEQYF
14	TRBV29-1	TRBJ1-2	CSVEGGIGRAGYTF
13	TRBV20-1	TRBJ1-1	CSAETGVYTEAFF
14	TRBV7-9	TRBJ2-7	CASSLAHRGYEQYF
17	TRBV4-3	TRBJ2-1	CASSQDKGPSSYNEQFF
13	TRBV14	TRBJ2-7	CASSHTETYEQYF
13	TRBV29-1	TRBJ1-2	CSVGPEGDYGYTF
16	TRBV29-1	TRBJ2-3	CSVDGTSGRVTDTQYF
14	TRBV6-5	TRBJ2-4	CASSPTVAKNIQYF
13	TRBV28	TRBJ2-3	CASSWIDTDTQYF
13	TRBV7-3	TRBJ2-1	CASSLNPSYEQFF
16	TRBV23-1	TRBJ2-1	CASSQSVWGSYNEQFF
16	TRBV28	TRBJ2-4	CASSLLTSGAKNIQYF
12	TRBV12-3/TRBV12-4	TRBJ2-7	CASSLGVGEQYF
17	TRBV5-1	TRBJ1-4	CASSLTFPGTTNEKLFF
15	TRBV10-1	TRBJ2-1	CASSQGSNSYNEQFF
16	TRBV4-2	TRBJ1-1	CASSPGLGTDLTEAFF
14	TRBV12-3/TRBV12-4	TRBJ2-1	CASRSLAGVNEQFF
12	TRBV29-1	TRBJ1-1	CSVEPGNTEAFF
17	TRBV11-2	TRBJ2-1	CASSSRTSFGSYNEQFF
15	TRBV4-1	TRBJ2-7	CASSQDRLGFYEQYF
15	TRBV7-9	TRBJ2-1	CASSPTSARYNEQFF
14	TRBV6-5	TRBJ2-3	CASSYFSGEDTQYF
14	TRBV7-2	TRBJ2-7	CASSFGLADYEQYF
14	TRBV29-1	TRBJ2-1	CSVEMPSSYNEQFF
15	TRBV28	TRBJ2-1	CASSSPRELYNEQFF
15	TRBV5-1	TRBJ1-2	CASSPGFSSNYGYTF
16	TRBV7-6	TRBJ2-3	CASSLVLAGGPDTQYF
16	TRBV12-3/TRBV12-4	TRBJ2-5	CASSPQLAGYQETQYF
13	TRBV5-1	TRBJ2-3	CASRLDLRDTQYF
15	TRBV12-3/TRBV12-4	TRBJ2-7	CASSPLGLAGYEQYF
16	TRBV15	TRBJ2-1	CATSRLLAGANNEQFF
14	TRBV20-1	TRBJ2-1	CSATGSSGYNEQFF
12	TRBV27	TRBJ2-1	CASSLRANEQFF
15	TRBV5-1	TRBJ1-1	CASSSGRAGVTEAFF
16	TRBV15	TRBJ2-3	CATSRYTGGTTDTQYF
15	TRBV18	TRBJ2-3	CASSPADRGADTQYF
11	TRBV3-2	TRBJ2-3	CASSPTNLGHF
13	TRBV7-3	TRBJ1-2	CASGDGRNYGYTF
12	TRBV28	TRBJ2-1	CASSLFYNEQFF
12	TRBV7-9	TRBJ2-1	CASSLEYPEQFF
16	TRBV20-1	TRBJ1-2	CSARYRGRLTNYGYTF
15	TRBV2	TRBJ2-7	CASSETVNRGDEQYF
16	TRBV4-1	TRBJ1-3	CASSQAGQYSGNTIYF
15	TRBV27	TRBJ2-5	CASRPDRGGSETQYF
14	TRBV2	TRBJ1-1	CASNGEWLNTEAFF
15	TRBV6-1	TRBJ2-7	CASSEWREMFYEQYF
11	TRBV7-8	TRBJ1-1	CASSLVSEAFF